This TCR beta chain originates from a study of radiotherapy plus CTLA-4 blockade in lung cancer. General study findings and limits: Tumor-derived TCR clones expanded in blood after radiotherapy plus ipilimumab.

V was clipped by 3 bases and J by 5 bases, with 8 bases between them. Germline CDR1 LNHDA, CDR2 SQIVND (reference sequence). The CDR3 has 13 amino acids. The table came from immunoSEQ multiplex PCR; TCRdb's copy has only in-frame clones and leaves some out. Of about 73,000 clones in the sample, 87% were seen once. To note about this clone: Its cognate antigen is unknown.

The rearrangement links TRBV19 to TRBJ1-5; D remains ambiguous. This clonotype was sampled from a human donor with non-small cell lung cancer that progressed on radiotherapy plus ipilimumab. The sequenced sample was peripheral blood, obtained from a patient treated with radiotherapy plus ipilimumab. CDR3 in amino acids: CASSILEDQPQHF. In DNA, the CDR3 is TGTGCCAGTAGTATTCTCGAGGATCAGCCCCAGCATTTT.